The rows below give T cell receptor beta chains drawn from one sample of a study of shared clonotypes between healthy human individuals. Assay used: immunoSEQ multiplex PCR; TCRdb lists only in-frame clones, some missing. Of some 2.1 million clones listed, about 94% were seen once; the top ten hold around 1.1%. The material sequenced was naive CD8+ T cells sorted from blood. The receptors come from a man aged 18-30 years in good health. CDR3s include the opening cysteine and the closing phenylalanine or tryptophan. The D gene is left open where the match is weak. For some rows the clone size is stated as once, few or many, or as a class when expanded; others skip it.

d_gene: TRBD2; abundance: NA; v_gene: TRBV4-3; j_gene: TRBJ2-7; CDR3nt: TGCGCCAGCAGCCAAGACTCTAGCGGGAGGGAATACGAGCAGTACTTC; CDR3aa: CASSQDSSGREYEQYF
d_gene: NA; abundance: NA; v_gene: TRBV2; j_gene: TRBJ1-1; CDR3nt: TGTGCCAGCAGTGATCTCCCAAGGCTGAACACTGAAGCTTTCTTT; CDR3aa: CASSDLPRLNTEAFF
d_gene: TRBD1; abundance: NA; v_gene: TRBV4-1; j_gene: TRBJ1-5; CDR3nt: TGCGCCAGCAGCCCCCGACAGGGGGCCGGAAATCAGCCCCAGCATTTT; CDR3aa: CASSPRQGAGNQPQHF
d_gene: NA; abundance: NA; v_gene: TRBV6-5; j_gene: TRBJ2-7; CDR3nt: TGTGCCAGCAGCCATGACAGCTACGAGCAGTACTTC; CDR3aa: CASSHDSYEQYF
d_gene: TRBD1; abundance: NA; v_gene: TRBV27; j_gene: TRBJ1-2; CDR3nt: TGTGCCAGCAAGGGGAGTCCAGGGGGGAACTATGGCTACACCTTC; CDR3aa: CASKGSPGGNYGYTF
d_gene: NA; abundance: NA; v_gene: TRBV7-8; j_gene: TRBJ1-5; CDR3nt: TGTGCCAGCAGCCCGGGGAGGTCTTTGAATCAGCCCCAGCATTTT; CDR3aa: CASSPGRSLNQPQHF
d_gene: NA; abundance: NA; v_gene: TRBV9; j_gene: TRBJ2-7; CDR3nt: TGTGCCAGCAGCGTAGGTGGAACCTACGAGCAGTACTTC; CDR3aa: CASSVGGTYEQYF
d_gene: NA; abundance: NA; v_gene: TRBV4-1; j_gene: TRBJ2-7; CDR3nt: TGCGCCAGCAGCCAAGAGTATTTACAGGGTTCCTACGAGCAGTACTTC; CDR3aa: CASSQEYLQGSYEQYF
d_gene: NA; abundance: once; v_gene: TRBV30; j_gene: TRBJ2-3; CDR3nt: TGTGCCTGGAGTTTCCCCGAAGTGCCCACAGATACGCAGTATTTT; CDR3aa: CAWSFPEVPTDTQYF
d_gene: TRBD2; abundance: NA; v_gene: TRBV27; j_gene: TRBJ2-6; CDR3nt: TGTGCCAGCAGCCCTCCAGCCTGGGGAGGGGTCCTGACTTTC; CDR3aa: CASSPPAWGGVLTF
d_gene: NA; abundance: NA; v_gene: TRBV6-1; j_gene: TRBJ2-1; CDR3nt: TGTGCCAGCACACTTGACAGAACGCAGTTCTTC; CDR3aa: CASTLDRTQFF
d_gene: NA; abundance: NA; v_gene: TRBV28; j_gene: TRBJ2-3; CDR3nt: TGTGCCAGCAGTTTCGACGATACGCAGTATTTT; CDR3aa: CASSFDDTQYF
d_gene: TRBD1; abundance: NA; v_gene: TRBV4-1; j_gene: TRBJ2-7; CDR3nt: TGCGCCAGCAGCCAAGTAGGGACAGGGGGCCACGAGCAGTACTTC; CDR3aa: CASSQVGTGGHEQYF
d_gene: NA; abundance: NA; v_gene: TRBV27; j_gene: TRBJ1-2; CDR3nt: TGTGCCAGCAGTTTATTTGGCATCTTCTCGGGTGGCTACACCTTC; CDR3aa: CASSLFGIFSGGYTF
d_gene: TRBD1; abundance: NA; v_gene: TRBV19; j_gene: TRBJ1-6; CDR3nt: TGTGCCAGTAGTGGACAGGGAGATTCACCCCTCCACTTT; CDR3aa: CASSGQGDSPLHF
d_gene: NA; abundance: NA; v_gene: TRBV13; j_gene: TRBJ2-3; CDR3nt: TGTGCCAGCAGCTTACCCCCAGATACGCAGTATTTT; CDR3aa: CASSLPPDTQYF
d_gene: NA; abundance: once; v_gene: TRBV5-6; j_gene: TRBJ2-7; CDR3nt: TGTGCCAGCAGCTTTCCTCAACTAGCTCAGTCGAGCGAGCAGTACTTC; CDR3aa: CASSFPQLAQSSEQYF